This TCR beta chain was captured in a study of response to subunit inactivated influenza vaccine. Concerning this clonotype: Its antigen is not known.

TCRdb used MiXCR to reprocess the RT-PCR reads, holding one entry per CDR3 protein. In the table there are about 700,000 distinct CDR3 sequences, about 14% of which are singletons. Whole-study findings and limits: Authors proposed each seasonal influenza vaccination draws in few new T cells.

This CDR3 has 11 amino acids. Trimming shortened V by 3 bases and J by 6 bases, and 5 bases separated the two germline ends. Sequencing was performed on PBMCs from blood, taken about 14 days before vaccination. This chain links TRBV12-3 or TRBV12-4 with TRBJ2-5; D is unclear. The TCR comes from a man aged 50-59 years who received an inactivated influenza vaccine. The CDR3 spells CASSFLQTQYF. The CDR3 nucleotides read TGTGCCAGCAGTTTTTTACAGACCCAGTACTTC.